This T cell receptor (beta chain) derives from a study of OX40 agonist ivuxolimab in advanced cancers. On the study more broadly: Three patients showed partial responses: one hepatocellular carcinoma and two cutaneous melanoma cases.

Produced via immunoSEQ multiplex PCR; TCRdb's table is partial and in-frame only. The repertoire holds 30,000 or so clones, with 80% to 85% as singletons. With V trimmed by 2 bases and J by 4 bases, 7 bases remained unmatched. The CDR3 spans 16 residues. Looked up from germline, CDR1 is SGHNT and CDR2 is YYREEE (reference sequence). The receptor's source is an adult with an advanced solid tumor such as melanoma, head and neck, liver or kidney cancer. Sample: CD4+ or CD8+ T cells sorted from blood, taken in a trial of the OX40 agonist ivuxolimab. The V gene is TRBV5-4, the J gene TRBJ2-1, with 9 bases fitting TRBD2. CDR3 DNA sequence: TGTGCCAGCAGCTTCCGAGGGCGGGGGGGTTACAATGAGCAGTTCTTC. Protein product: CASSFRGRGGYNEQFF.